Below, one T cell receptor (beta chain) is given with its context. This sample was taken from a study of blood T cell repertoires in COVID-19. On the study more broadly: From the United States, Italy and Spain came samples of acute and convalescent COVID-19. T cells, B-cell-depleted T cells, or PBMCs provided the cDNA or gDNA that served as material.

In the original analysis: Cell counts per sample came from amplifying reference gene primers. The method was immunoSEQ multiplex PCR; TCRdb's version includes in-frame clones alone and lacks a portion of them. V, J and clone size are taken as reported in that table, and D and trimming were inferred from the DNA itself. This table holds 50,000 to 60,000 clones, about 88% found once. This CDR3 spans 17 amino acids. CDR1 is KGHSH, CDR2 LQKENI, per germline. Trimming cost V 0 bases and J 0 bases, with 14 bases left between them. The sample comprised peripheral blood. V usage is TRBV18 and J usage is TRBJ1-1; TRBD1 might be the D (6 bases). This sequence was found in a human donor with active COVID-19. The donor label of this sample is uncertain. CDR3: CASSPPRAGDMNTEAFF. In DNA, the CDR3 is TGTGCCAGCTCACCACCGAGGGCAGGGGACATGAACACTGAAGCTTTCTTT.